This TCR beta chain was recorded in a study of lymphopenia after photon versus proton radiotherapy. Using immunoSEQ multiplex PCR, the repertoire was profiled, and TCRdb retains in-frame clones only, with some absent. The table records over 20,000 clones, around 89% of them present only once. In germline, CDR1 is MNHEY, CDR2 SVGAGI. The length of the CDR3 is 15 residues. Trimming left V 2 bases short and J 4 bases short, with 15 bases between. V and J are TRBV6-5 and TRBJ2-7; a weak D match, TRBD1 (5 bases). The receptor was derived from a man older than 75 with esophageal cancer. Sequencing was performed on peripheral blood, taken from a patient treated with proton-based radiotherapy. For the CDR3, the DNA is TGTGCCAGCAGTTACCCCCGGCAGGGAAGATACGAGCAGTACTTC. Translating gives CASSYPRQGRYEQYF.